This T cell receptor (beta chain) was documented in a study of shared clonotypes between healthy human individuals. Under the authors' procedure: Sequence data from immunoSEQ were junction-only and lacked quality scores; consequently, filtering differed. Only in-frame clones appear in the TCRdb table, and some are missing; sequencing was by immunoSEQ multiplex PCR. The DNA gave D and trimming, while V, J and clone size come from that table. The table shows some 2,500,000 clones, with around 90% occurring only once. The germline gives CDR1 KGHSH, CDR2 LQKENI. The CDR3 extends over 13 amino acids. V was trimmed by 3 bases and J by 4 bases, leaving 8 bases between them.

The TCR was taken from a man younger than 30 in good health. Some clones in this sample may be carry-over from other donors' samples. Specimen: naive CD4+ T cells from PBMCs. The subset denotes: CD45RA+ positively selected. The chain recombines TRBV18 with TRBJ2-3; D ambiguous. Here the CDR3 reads CASSPRLADTQYF. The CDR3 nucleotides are TGTGCCAGCTCACCTAGATTGGCAGATACGCAGTATTTT. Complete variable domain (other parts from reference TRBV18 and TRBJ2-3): NAGVMQNPRHLVRRRGQEARLRCSPMKGHSHVYWYRQLPEEGLKFMVYLQKENIIDESGMPKERFSAEFPKEGPSILRIQQVVRGDSAAYFCASSPRLADTQYFGPGTRLTVL.